These T cell receptor beta chains were read from a single sample in a study of blood T cell repertoires in COVID-19. Libraries were prepared by immunoSEQ multiplex PCR; TCRdb keeps only in-frame clonotypes and omits some of them. The sample lists fewer than 200,000 clones, around 83% occurring once. What was sequenced was peripheral blood. The receptors shown here come from a woman in her 70s with COVID-19, enrolled during active disease. Each CDR3 is given with its conserved first and last residue. The D gene is left open where the match is weak. Some rows have no size entry. The others give once, few or many, or a class for an expanded clone.

D gene	V gene	J gene	clone size	CDR3 protein	CDR3 DNA
-	TRBV5-1	TRBJ1-1	-	CASSFGREGLNTEAFF	TGCGCCAGCAGCTTTGGCCGGGAGGGATTGAACACTGAAGCTTTCTTT
-	TRBV28	TRBJ2-2	-	CASSLSGVGTGELFF	TGTGCCAGCAGTTTATCAGGGGTAGGGACCGGGGAGCTGTTTTTT
-	TRBV16	TRBJ1-5	few	CASSQTKSGFQHF	TGTGCCAGCAGCCAGACGAAATCAGGATTCCAGCATTTT
-	TRBV19	TRBJ2-2	-	CASSIVSEPPRELFF	TGTGCCAGTAGTATTGTTAGCGAGCCACCGAGGGAGCTGTTTTTT
-	TRBV4-3	TRBJ2-3	-	CASSQVLAEITDTQYF	TGCGCCAGCAGCCAAGTGTTAGCGGAAATCACAGATACGCAGTATTTT
-	TRBV28	TRBJ1-3	-	CASSLNLGNTIYF	TGTGCCAGCAGTTTAAATCTGGGAAACACCATATATTTT
TRBD1	TRBV28	TRBJ2-5	-	CASRPGGSQETQYF	TGTGCCAGCAGACCAGGGGGATCCCAAGAGACCCAGTACTTC
-	TRBV28	TRBJ2-7	few	CASSLNYEQYF	TGTGCCAGCAGTCTTAACTACGAGCAGTACTTC
-	TRBV9	TRBJ2-1	-	CASSPRWEKQFF	TGTGCCAGCAGCCCCCGGTGGGAGAAGCAGTTCTTC
-	TRBV1	TRBJ2-3	-	CTSSQDFGYASGRTDTQYF	TGCACCAGCAGCCAAGATTTCGGTTACGCTAGCGGGAGGACAGATACGCAGTATTTT
-	TRBV5-1	TRBJ1-3	-	CASSFVPVVSGNTIYF	TGCGCCAGCAGCTTTGTTCCAGTCGTCTCTGGAAACACCATATATTTT
TRBD1	TRBV9	TRBJ2-7	-	CASSRTGTSSYEQYF	TGTGCCAGCAGCAGGACAGGGACAAGCTCCTACGAGCAGTACTTC
TRBD1	TRBV7-8	TRBJ2-7	-	CASSRSGTGNYEQYF	TGTGCCAGCAGCCGCTCCGGGACAGGGAACTACGAGCAGTACTTC
-	TRBV3-1/TRBV3-2	TRBJ1-5	-	CASSQSSGNQPQHF	TGTGCCAGCAGCCAATCCTCCGGGAATCAGCCCCAGCATTTT
TRBD1	TRBV7-2	TRBJ2-5	-	CASSSGTGRETQYF	TGTGCCAGCAGCTCCGGGACAGGAAGAGAGACCCAGTACTTC
-	TRBV3-1/TRBV3-2	TRBJ1-2	-	CASSQPTTGYTF	TGTGCCAGCAGCCAGCCTACTACTGGCTACACCTTC
-	TRBV15	TRBJ1-6	-	CATSRGGETVNSPLHF	TGTGCCACCAGCAGAGGAGGCGAGACAGTAAATTCACCCCTCCACTTT
-	TRBV29-1	TRBJ2-7	-	CSVWKGGRAYEQYF	TGCAGCGTCTGGAAAGGAGGACGGGCCTACGAGCAGTACTTC
TRBD2	TRBV29-1	TRBJ2-1	-	CSVSAGVGSYNEQFF	TGCAGCGTCTCAGCGGGAGTGGGCTCCTACAATGAGCAGTTCTTC
TRBD1	TRBV3-1/TRBV3-2	TRBJ1-1	-	CASSPRGQGSFGFF	TGTGCCAGCAGCCCTAGGGGACAGGGAAGTTTTGGTTTCTTT
-	TRBV2	TRBJ2-2	-	CASGSGVGELFF	TGTGCCAGCGGTTCCGGGGTCGGGGAGCTGTTTTTT
-	TRBV19	TRBJ2-1	-	CASSITVGGGSYNEQFF	TGTGCCAGTAGTATCACTGTCGGGGGAGGTAGCTACAATGAGCAGTTCTTC
TRBD1	TRBV7-2	TRBJ1-1	-	CASSLPRGQGRTEAFF	TGTGCCAGCAGCTTACCGCGCGGACAGGGGCGCACTGAAGCTTTCTTT
TRBD1	TRBV5-3	TRBJ2-7	once	CARSNDRVTEQYF	TGTGCCAGAAGCAACGACAGGGTTACCGAGCAGTACTTC
TRBD1	TRBV6-6	TRBJ1-5	-	CASSRGTAKPYSNQPQHF	TGTGCCAGCAGTCGCGGGACAGCGAAGCCATATAGCAATCAGCCCCAGCATTTT
TRBD2	TRBV28	TRBJ2-7	-	CASNLGLAGGGTYF	TGTGCCAGCAACCTCGGACTAGCGGGAGGGGGTACCTACTTC
TRBD1	TRBV30	TRBJ2-6	-	CAWRRGRIQSGANVLTF	TGTGCCTGGAGGAGGGGGCGAATTCAATCTGGGGCCAACGTCCTGACTTTC
TRBD2	TRBV7-2	TRBJ2-5	-	CASSLGLAVQETQYF	TGTGCCAGCAGCTTGGGACTAGCGGTCCAAGAGACCCAGTACTTC
TRBD1	TRBV5-1	TRBJ2-5	-	CASSFYHGTETQETQYF	TGCGCCAGCAGCTTCTACCATGGGACAGAAACACAAGAGACCCAGTACTTC
-	TRBV4-1	TRBJ2-4	-	CASSQVEGANIQYF	TGCGCCAGCAGCCAAGTTGAGGGAGCGAACATTCAGTACTTC
-	TRBV5-6	TRBJ2-6	-	CASSRGPTGANVLTF	TGTGCCAGCAGCCGAGGGCCTACTGGGGCCAACGTCCTGACTTTC
-	TRBV15	TRBJ1-2	-	CATSRPDGGGGYTF	TGTGCCACCAGCAGACCAGACGGGGGTGGCGGCTACACCTTC
-	TRBV15	TRBJ2-1	-	CATSRTTSSYNEQFF	TGTGCCACCAGCAGGACTACGAGCTCCTACAATGAGCAGTTCTTC
TRBD2	TRBV27	TRBJ2-1	-	CASSSETSGRAGEQFF	TGTGCCAGCAGTTCTGAGACTAGCGGGAGGGCCGGTGAGCAGTTCTTC
-	TRBV11-2	TRBJ2-3	-	CASSLVGALRGGTDTQYF	TGTGCCAGCAGCTTAGTGGGGGCATTAAGGGGTGGCACAGATACGCAGTATTTT
TRBD2	TRBV19	TRBJ2-1	-	CASSSGLAGSSYNEQFF	TGTGCCAGTAGTTCGGGACTAGCGGGGAGCTCCTACAATGAGCAGTTCTTC
TRBD2	TRBV6-5	TRBJ2-4	-	CASTPGRGGWYF	TGTGCCAGCACCCCGGGGAGGGGAGGATGGTACTTC
TRBD2	TRBV29-1	TRBJ2-1	-	CSSLAGAMHNEQFF	TGCAGCTCCCTTGCGGGAGCGATGCACAATGAGCAGTTCTTC
-	TRBV5-6	TRBJ1-1	-	CASSSRGLRGTEAFF	TGTGCCAGCAGCTCCCGAGGACTCCGGGGGACTGAAGCTTTCTTT
TRBD1	TRBV5-4	TRBJ2-1	-	CASSLGTGVYNEQFF	TGTGCCAGCAGCTTAGGGACAGGGGTCTACAATGAGCAGTTCTTC
-	TRBV7-2	TRBJ1-5	-	CASSPGRGQPQHF	TGTGCCAGCAGCCCCGGGAGGGGTCAGCCCCAGCATTTT
-	TRBV14	TRBJ2-7	-	CASSLTSGYYEQYF	TGTGCCAGCAGCCTAACAAGCGGCTACTACGAGCAGTACTTC
-	TRBV5-6	TRBJ1-2	-	CASSLSGAPAVSGYTF	TGTGCCAGCAGCTTGAGCGGCGCCCCGGCGGTATCTGGCTACACCTTC
-	TRBV19	TRBJ1-5	-	CATRGQINQPQHF	TGTGCCACCCGAGGACAGATCAATCAGCCCCAGCATTTT
TRBD2	TRBV7-2	TRBJ2-2	-	CASSFPRTSGASNTGELFF	TGTGCCAGCAGCTTCCCCAGGACTAGCGGGGCCTCGAACACCGGGGAGCTGTTTTTT
-	TRBV13	TRBJ2-5	-	CASSLGSREGGETQYF	TGTGCCAGCAGCTTAGGTTCGCGAGAGGGCGGAGAGACCCAGTACTTC
TRBD2	TRBV7-7	TRBJ2-5	-	CASSLGGVQETQYF	TGTGCCAGCAGCTTGGGGGGGGTCCAAGAGACCCAGTACTTC
TRBD1	TRBV28	TRBJ2-2	-	CASSSRDRGTNGELFF	TGTGCCAGCAGCTCCCGGGACAGGGGTACAAACGGGGAGCTGTTTTTT
TRBD2	TRBV27	TRBJ2-1	-	CASSFSGRGSYNEQFF	TGTGCCAGCAGTTTTAGCGGGAGGGGCTCCTACAATGAGCAGTTCTTC
-	TRBV7-2	TRBJ1-1	-	CASSLVERSRAFF	TGTGCCAGCAGCTTGGTGGAACGGAGTAGGGCTTTCTTT
-	TRBV20-1	TRBJ2-1	-	CSASPSSGGRKNEQFF	TGCAGTGCTAGTCCAAGTTCAGGAGGGAGAAAAAATGAGCAGTTCTTC
TRBD1	TRBV5-1	TRBJ2-1	-	CASSQGQGAFF	TGCGCCAGCAGCCAGGGACAGGGAGCGTTCTTC
-	TRBV28	TRBJ1-1	-	CAIRLQMNTEAFF	TGTGCCATTCGGTTGCAAATGAACACTGAAGCTTTCTTT
-	TRBV19	TRBJ1-4	-	CASGYGQTNEKLFF	TGTGCCAGTGGATACGGACAGACTAATGAAAAACTGTTTTTT